Sequencing of this TCR beta chain was carried out in a study of identifying expanded T cells in peripheral blood. The CDR3 extends over 14 amino acids. Trimming shortened V by 10 bases and J by 1 base, and 14 bases separated the two germline ends. Germline assignment: CDR1 SGHAT and CDR2 FQNNGV. Sequenced by immunoSEQ multiplex PCR; TCRdb stores in-frame clones only, minus some. The sample lists under 150,000 clones, 86% seen once, with 8.4% in the top ten. The chain combines TRBV11-2 with TRBJ2-1; D is possibly TRBD2 (5 bases). This sequence originates from a person aged 18 to 75 in good health. The sample was blood. In DNA, the CDR3 is TGTGCCACCTCGGGTGGGAGATCCTACAATGAGCAGTTCTTC. It yields the protein CATSGGRSYNEQFF. The entire variable domain, with the rest obtained from reference TRBV11-2 and TRBJ2-1, is as follows: EAGVAQSPRYKIIEKRQSVAFWCNPISGHATLYWYQQILGQGPKLLIQFQNNGVVDDSQLPKDRFSAERLKGVDSTLKIQPAKLEDSAVYLCATSGGRSYNEQFFGPGTRLTVL.